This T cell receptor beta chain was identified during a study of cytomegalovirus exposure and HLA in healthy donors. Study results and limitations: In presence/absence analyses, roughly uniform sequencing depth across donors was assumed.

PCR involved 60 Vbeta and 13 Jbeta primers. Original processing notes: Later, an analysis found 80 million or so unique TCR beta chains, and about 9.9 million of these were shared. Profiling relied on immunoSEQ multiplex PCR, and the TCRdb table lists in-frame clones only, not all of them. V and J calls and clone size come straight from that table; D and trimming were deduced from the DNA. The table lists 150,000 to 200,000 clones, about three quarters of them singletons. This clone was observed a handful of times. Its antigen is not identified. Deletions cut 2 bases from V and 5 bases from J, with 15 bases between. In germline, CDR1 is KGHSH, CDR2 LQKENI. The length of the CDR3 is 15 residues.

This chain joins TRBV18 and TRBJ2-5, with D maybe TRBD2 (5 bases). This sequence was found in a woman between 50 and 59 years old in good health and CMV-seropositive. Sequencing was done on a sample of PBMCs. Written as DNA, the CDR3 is TGTGCCAGCTCACCAGGTGGTGTAGACTACGAGACCCAGTACTTC. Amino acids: CASSPGGVDYETQYF.